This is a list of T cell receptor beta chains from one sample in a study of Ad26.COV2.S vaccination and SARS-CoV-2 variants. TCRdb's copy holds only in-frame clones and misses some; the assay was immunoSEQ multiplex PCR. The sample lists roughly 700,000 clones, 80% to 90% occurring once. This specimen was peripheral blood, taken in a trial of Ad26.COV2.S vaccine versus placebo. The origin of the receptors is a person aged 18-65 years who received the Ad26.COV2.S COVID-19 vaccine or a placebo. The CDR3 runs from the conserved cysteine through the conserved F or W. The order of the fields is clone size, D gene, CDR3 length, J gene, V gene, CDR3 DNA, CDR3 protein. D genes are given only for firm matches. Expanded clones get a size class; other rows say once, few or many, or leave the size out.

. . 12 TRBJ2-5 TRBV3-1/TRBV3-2 TGTGCCAGCAGCCAGATCCAAGAGACCCAGTACTTC CASSQIQETQYF
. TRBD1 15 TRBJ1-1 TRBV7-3 TGTGCCAGCAGTTTATCGGGACAGGGAGGGTTATGGGCTTTCTTT CASSLSGQGGLWAFF
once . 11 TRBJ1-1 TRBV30 TGTGCCTGGAGTGTCCTCCTCGAAGCTTTCTTT CAWSVLLEAFF
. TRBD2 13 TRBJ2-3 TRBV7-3 TGTGCCAGCAGCCGAGCGGGGGTAGATACGCAGTATTTT CASSRAGVDTQYF
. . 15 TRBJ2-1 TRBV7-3 TGTGCCAGCAGCCCCGCCCGGGACGCAGGGCATGAGCAGTTCTTC CASSPARDAGHEQFF
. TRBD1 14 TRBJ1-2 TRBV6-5 TGTGCCAGCAGTTCGACAGGGGGCTCCTATGGCTACACCTTC CASSSTGGSYGYTF
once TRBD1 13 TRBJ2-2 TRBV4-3 TGCGCCAGCAGCCCCGACAGGGCCGGGGAGCTGTTTTTT CASSPDRAGELFF
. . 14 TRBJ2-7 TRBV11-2 TGTGCCAGCAGCTTAAGGGGGGAGAGGTACGAGCAGTACTTC CASSLRGERYEQYF
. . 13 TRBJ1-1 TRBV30 TGTGCCTGGAGTGGGACGGTGAACACTGAAGCTTTCTTT CAWSGTVNTEAFF
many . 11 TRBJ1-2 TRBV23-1 TGCGCCAGCACCTCCTCGTATGGCTACACCTTC CASTSSYGYTF
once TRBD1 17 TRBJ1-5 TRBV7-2 TGTGCCAGCAGCATCCTAACAGGGGGCGTGAGCAATCAGCCCCAGCATTTT CASSILTGGVSNQPQHF
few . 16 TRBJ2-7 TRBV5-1 TGCGCCAGCAGCTTATTCCAGCGCGTCGTCTCCTACGAGCAGTACTTC CASSLFQRVVSYEQYF
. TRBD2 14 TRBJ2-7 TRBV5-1 TGCGCCAGCAGCGGGACTAGCGGGGCGGGCGAGCAGTACTTC CASSGTSGAGEQYF
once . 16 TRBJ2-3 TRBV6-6 TGTGCCAGCAGTTACCCCCCTCCTAAAAGCACAGATACGCAGTATTTT CASSYPPPKSTDTQYF
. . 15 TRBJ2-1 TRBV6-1 TGTGCCAGCAGTGAACAACAGGGCTCCTACAATGAGCAGTTCTTC CASSEQQGSYNEQFF
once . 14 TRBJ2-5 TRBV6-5 TGTGCCGGACGGAAGGGGGTCAACGGGGAGACCCAGTACTTC CAGRKGVNGETQYF
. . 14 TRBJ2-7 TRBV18 TGTGCCAGCTCACGCGACAGTAGCTCCTACGAGCAGTACTTC CASSRDSSSYEQYF
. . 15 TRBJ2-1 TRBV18 TGTGCCAGCTCACCAGGAGGGACCCTCTACAATGAGCAGTTCTTC CASSPGGTLYNEQFF
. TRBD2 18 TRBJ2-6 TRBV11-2 TGTGCCAGCAGCTTAGATAGGCTAGCGGTCTCTGGGGCCAACGTCCTGACTTTC CASSLDRLAVSGANVLTF
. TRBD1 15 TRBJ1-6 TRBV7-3 TGTGCCAGCAGCTTCACAGGGGATGGTAATTCACCCCTCCACTTT CASSFTGDGNSPLHF
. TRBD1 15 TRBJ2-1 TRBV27 TGTGCCAGCAGCCGCAGGGGGAGCTCCTACAATGAGCAGTTCTTC CASSRRGSSYNEQFF
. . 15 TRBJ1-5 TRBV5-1 TGCGCCAGCAGCTTGGGGCAGGGAGCCAACCAGCCCCAGCATTTT CASSLGQGANQPQHF
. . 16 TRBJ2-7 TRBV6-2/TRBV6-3 TGTGCCAGCAGTTCCACCTTCGAGGGGGTAAGGTACGAGCAGTACTTC CASSSTFEGVRYEQYF
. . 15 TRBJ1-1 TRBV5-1 TGCGCCAGCCGTACAGGGACCCTCATGAACACTGAAGCTTTCTTT CASRTGTLMNTEAFF
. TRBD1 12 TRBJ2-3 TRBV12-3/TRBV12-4 TGTGCCAGCAGTATCCGGGACAGGGCTAGCAATTTT CASSIRDRASNF
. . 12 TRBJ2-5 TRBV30 TGTGCCTGGACAGGGGCTCAAGAGACCCAGTACTTC CAWTGAQETQYF
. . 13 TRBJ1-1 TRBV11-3 TGTGCCAGCAGCCTGACCGCAGTGGGCCAAGCTTTCTTT CASSLTAVGQAFF
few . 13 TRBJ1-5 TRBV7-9 TGTGCCAGCAGCTTAGCACGGGATCAGCCCCAGCATTTT CASSLARDQPQHF
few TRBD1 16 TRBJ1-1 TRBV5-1 TGCGCCAGCAGAGGCACCGGGACAGGGATGAACACTGAAGCTTTCTTT CASRGTGTGMNTEAFF
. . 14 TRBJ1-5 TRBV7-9 TGTGCCAGCAGCTTTATTGGGGACAATCAGCCCCAGCATTTT CASSFIGDNQPQHF
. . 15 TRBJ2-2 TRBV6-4 TGTGCCAGCAGTGACTCAGGGCAGGACACCGGGGAGCTGTTTTTT CASSDSGQDTGELFF
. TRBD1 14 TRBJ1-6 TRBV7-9 TGTGCCAGCACCCCTACAGGGGACTATTCACCCCTCCACTTT CASTPTGDYSPLHF
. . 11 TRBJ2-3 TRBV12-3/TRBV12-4 TGTGCCAGCAGCCAGTTGGATACGCAGTATTTT CASSQLDTQYF
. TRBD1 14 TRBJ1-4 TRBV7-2 TGTGCCAGCAGCCCGGGACAGCCTAATGAAAAACTGTTTTTT CASSPGQPNEKLFF
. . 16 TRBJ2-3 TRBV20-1 TGCAGTGCTAGTACCCTGGACCATCGAGACACAGATACGCAGTATTTT CSASTLDHRDTDTQYF
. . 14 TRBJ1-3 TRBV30 TGTGCCGGATCGGGGGGGCCCTCTGGAAACACCATATATTTT CAGSGGPSGNTIYF
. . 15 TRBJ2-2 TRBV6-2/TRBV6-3 TGTGCCAGCAGTTACTTGGCAGGGTACACCGGGGAGCTGTTTTTT CASSYLAGYTGELFF
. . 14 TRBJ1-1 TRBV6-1 TGTGCCAGCAGTGACCCCGAGGGGGGGACCAAAGCTTTCTTT CASSDPEGGTKAFF
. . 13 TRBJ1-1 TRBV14 TGTGCCAGCAGCTTACAGGTGAACACTGAAGCTTTCTTT CASSLQVNTEAFF
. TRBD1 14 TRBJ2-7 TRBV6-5 TGTGCCAGCAGCAGGGACAGGGGGCAATGGGAGCAGTACTTC CASSRDRGQWEQYF
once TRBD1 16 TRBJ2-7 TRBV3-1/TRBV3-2 TGTGCCAGCAGCGGTACAACAGGGGGCACGCATGTCCCAGGGTACTTC CASSGTTGGTHVPGYF
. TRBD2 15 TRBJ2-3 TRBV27 TGTGCCAGCAGCCTCGGAGCGGGGGGGACAGATACGCAGTATTTT CASSLGAGGTDTQYF
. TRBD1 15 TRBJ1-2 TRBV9 TGTGCCAGCAGCGTACATCGGGACAGGCCGGCCGGCTACACCTTC CASSVHRDRPAGYTF
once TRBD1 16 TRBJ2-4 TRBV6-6 TGTGCCAGCAGTTACCCGGGACGACAGGGGAAAAACATTCAGTACTTC CASSYPGRQGKNIQYF
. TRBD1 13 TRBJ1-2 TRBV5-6 TGTGCCAGCAGTCCACAGGGGCACTATGGCTACACCTTC CASSPQGHYGYTF
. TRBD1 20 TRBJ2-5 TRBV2 TGTGCCAGCAGTCTGCCAGAGACAGGGGGCGCTTTCCGGGGCCAAGAGACCCAGTACTTC CASSLPETGGAFRGQETQYF
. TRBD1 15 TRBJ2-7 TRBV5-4 TGTGCCAGCAGCTTGGCCGGCAGGGGGCGACACGAGCAGTACTTC CASSLAGRGRHEQYF
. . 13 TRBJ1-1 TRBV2 TGTGCCAGCAGTTCGGACCTTAACACTGAAGCTTTCTTT CASSSDLNTEAFF
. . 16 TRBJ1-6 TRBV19 TGTGCCAGTAAAGGTCCTCAGGCTGCGGCAAATTCACCCCTCCACTTT CASKGPQAAANSPLHF
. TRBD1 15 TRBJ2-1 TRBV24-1 TGTGCCACCAGTGACTCGGACAGGGGTGAAAATGAGCAGTTCTTC CATSDSDRGENEQFF
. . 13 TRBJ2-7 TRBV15 TGTGCCACCAGCAGAGATCATTTGGGAGAGCAGTACTTC CATSRDHLGEQYF
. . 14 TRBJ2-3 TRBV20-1 TGCAGTGCTAGTCCGGGACTCGGGGGAGATACGCAGTATTTT CSASPGLGGDTQYF
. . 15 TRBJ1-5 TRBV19 TGTGCCAGTAGTGACCGAGGTCATAGCAATCAGCCCCAGCATTTT CASSDRGHSNQPQHF
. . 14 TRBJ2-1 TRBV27 TGTGCCAGCAGTTGGGGGGCAGGCTACAATGAGCAGTTCTTC CASSWGAGYNEQFF